The clone carrying this T cell receptor beta chain was seen a single time. What it recognizes is unknown. TCRdb keeps only in-frame clones here, not all; method: immunoSEQ multiplex PCR. The sample records some 390,000 clones, 80% to 90% being singletons. V lost 3 bases, J lost 3 bases, and 9 bases stayed unmatched. Germline V gene lookup returns CDR1 MNHNS and CDR2 SASEGT. This CDR3 is 16 amino acids long. The data are from a study of Ad26.COV2.S vaccination and SARS-CoV-2 variants. General study points: Across vaccine and placebo recipients, the breadth of non-spike TCRs was similar. Quantification of TCR breadth and depth may have yielded underestimates of total T cell responses.

Noted treatment: approximately 18 received Ad26.COV2.S at low or high dose, single or two shots; about 5 received placebo; per-sample allocation not given. Day 63 after the first injection of vaccine or placebo was the sampling time. The sequencing used peripheral blood, collected in a trial of Ad26.COV2.S vaccine versus placebo. This sequence was found in a person between 18 and 60 years old who received the Ad26.COV2.S COVID-19 vaccine or a placebo. The gene calls are TRBV6-1 and TRBJ2-7; 9 bases fit TRBD2. CDR3 sequence reads: CASSDWSAGGIYEQYF. CDR3 in DNA: TGTGCCAGCAGTGATTGGTCTGCGGGGGGGATCTACGAGCAGTACTTC.